The 17 T cell receptor beta chains below all came from one sample that was sequenced in a study of CD8 T cells in ankylosing spondylitis. MiXCR, run by TCRdb on the 5' RACE reads, gives a single entry per CDR3 protein. The table has about 240,000 distinct CDR3 sequences, roughly 8.2% seen once. Sequencing was carried out using blood, either unsorted or a sorted T cell fraction (not recorded which). The receptors were sampled from a female donor with ankylosing spondylitis or in good health (not recorded which).

This clonotype has at least ten counts. This rearrangement joins TRBV20-1 to TRBJ2-7; the D gene could be TRBD1 or TRBD2 (6 bases each). Trimming removed 2 bases from V and 2 bases from J, with 16 bases in between. The CDR3 contains 15 residues. Germline V gene sequence: CDR1 DFQATT, CDR2 SNEGSKA (reference sequence). CDR3 nucleotide sequence: TGCAGTGCTAGAAAACGGGACACTAGCCCCTACGAGCAGTACTTC. It is translated as CSARKRDTSPYEQYF.

This rearrangement joins TRBV4-3 to TRBJ2-1; D is undetermined. Trimming pared 0 bases from V and 9 bases from J, leaving 15 bases between. The CDR3 sequence is 15 residues long. Per germline, CDR1 LGHNA and CDR2 YSLEER. The CDR3 region has the DNA TGCGCCAGCAGCCAAGATCGATGGCCGAGGCGTGAGCAGTTCTTC. Translated, it gives CASSQDRWPRREQFF.

This clonotype was picked up many times. The J gene is TRBJ2-7, the V gene TRBV28; no clear D gene. Deletions cut 7 bases from V and 4 bases from J, with 8 bases between. The germline CDR1 and CDR2 sequences are MDHEN and SYDVKM. The CDR3 has 11 amino acids. The CDR3 sequence is CASILKYEQYF. The DNA for the CDR3 is TGTGCCAGCATCCTTAAATACGAGCAGTACTTC. Using reference TRBV28 and TRBJ2-7 for the parts outside the CDR3, the full variable domain is DVKVTQSSRYLVKRTGEKVFLECVQDMDHENMFWYRQDPGLGLRLIYFSYDVKMKEKGDIPEGYSVSREKKERFSLILESASTNQTSMYLCASILKYEQYFGPGTRLTVT.

This clonotype was seen repeatedly, ten times or more. V gene TRBV7-9 combines with J gene TRBJ2-5; D possibly corresponds to TRBD2 (6 bases). CDR3 length: 14 residues. CDR1 and CDR2 (germline): SEHNR, FQNEAQ (reference sequence). The V and J ends lost 5 bases and 1 base respectively, with 11 bases between them. The chain's CDR3 is CASSAGLVQETQYF. CDR3 DNA sequence: TGTGCCAGCAGCGCGGGGCTCGTCCAAGAGACCCAGTACTTC.

In this sample, this clonotype turned up many times. The rearrangement uses TRBV10-3 and TRBJ1-6; maybe TRBD1 (5 bases). This CDR3 comprises 17 residues. Germline V gene lookup returns CDR1 ENHRY and CDR2 SYGVKD. V lost 5 bases, J lost 0 bases, and 14 bases lay in between. CDR3 coding DNA: TGTGCCATCAGTCCGACAGAGCCGAGCTCCTATAATTCACCCCTCCACTTT. This encodes CAISPTEPSSYNSPLHF.

This clonotype was detected ten times or more. The gene calls are TRBV3-1 and TRBJ2-6, with no clear D. CDR1 is LGHDT and CDR2 is YNNKEL in the germline V gene (reference sequence). Trimming took off 4 bases at V and 4 bases at J, with 17 bases between the two ends. The CDR3 is 17 amino acids. DNA of the CDR3: TGTGCCAGCAGCCCCCTTAGTCCGCTCGAAGGGGCCAACGTCCTGACTTTC. Its translation: CASSPLSPLEGANVLTF.

Note on this clonotype: This sequence may be a read error, since a much larger clone differs from it by one base. The chain employs TRBV24-1 and TRBJ1-5, with D unclear. The CDR3 consists of 12 residues. Per the germline V gene, CDR1 is KGHDR and CDR2 is SFDVKD. The CDR3 region has the DNA TGTGCCACCAAAGGGAGCAATCCGCCCCAGCATTTT. Translated: CATKGSNPPQHF.

This clonotype was counted at least ten times. The CDR3 here is CASSLRGGSYEQYF. CDR3 bases: TGTGCCAGCAGCTTACGTGGCGGTTCTTACGAGCAGTACTTC. The chain is built from TRBV7-8 and TRBJ2-7; D unresolved. The CDR3 sequence is 14 residues long. With 2 bases removed from V and 4 bases from J, the gap between germline ends came to 12 bases. Germline-derived CDR1 and CDR2 are SGHVS and FQNEAQ.

This clonotype was seen at least ten times. The chain carries TRBV4-3 and TRBJ2-3; D is unresolved. This CDR3 is built from 14 residues. V was clipped by 1 base and J by 4 bases, with 9 bases between them. CDR1 and CDR2 (germline): LGHNA, YSLEER. The CDR3: CASSQGLVSDTQYF. As DNA, the CDR3 is TGCGCCAGCAGCCAAGGCTTAGTGTCAGATACGCAGTATTTT.

This clonotype has a count of ten or more. The chain employs TRBV29-1 and TRBJ2-7; D uncertain. V was clipped by 6 bases and J by 1 base, with 7 bases between them. The CDR3 sequence is 11 residues long. CDR1 SQVTM and CDR2 ANQGSEA come from the germline V gene. The CDR3 here is CSVKVSYEQYF. The CDR3 nucleotides are TGCAGCGTGAAGGTATCCTACGAGCAGTACTTC.

This clonotype was seen once. The gene calls are TRBV7-2 and TRBJ2-2; 7 bases map to TRBD2. Trimming cost V 4 bases and J 6 bases; bases outside gene matches: 11. The CDR3 length is 16 residues. Germline CDR1 reads SGHTA; CDR2 reads FQGNSA. For the CDR3, the DNA is TGTGCCAGCAGCTCTGGACTAGTCGGTCAAGCCGGGGAGCTGTTTTTT. The encoded protein is CASSSGLVGQAGELFF.

This clonotype was found a few times. The chain recombines TRBV11-2 with TRBJ2-3; 9 bases match TRBD2. From germline, CDR1 is SGHAT and CDR2 FQNNGV. With 4 bases clipped from V and 8 bases from J, the junction kept 25 bases outside the gene matches. CDR3 length equals 20 residues. The CDR3 sequence: CASSSGRVAGELYGQGTQYF. DNA for the CDR3: TGTGCCAGCAGCTCCGGAAGGGTAGCGGGAGAACTGTATGGGCAAGGTACGCAGTATTTT.

This clonotype was detected many times. This chain uses TRBV3-1 with TRBJ2-1; D is perhaps TRBD1 (6 bases). Germline V gene sequence: CDR1 LGHDT, CDR2 YNNKEL (reference sequence). The CDR3 covers 15 residues. Trimming pared 4 bases from V and 7 bases from J, leaving 17 bases between. The CDR3 is CASSPPHAGVNEQFF. CDR3 nucleotides: TGTGCCAGCAGCCCCCCCCACGCAGGGGTAAATGAGCAGTTCTTC.

This clonotype was recorded at least ten times. The CDR3 sequence is CASSAGTGNRYEQYF. The CDR3 DNA reads as TGTGCCAGCAGCGCCGGGACAGGGAATCGCTACGAGCAGTACTTC. The gene calls are TRBV7-9 and TRBJ2-7; 9 nucleotides align to TRBD1. V trimming: 5 bases; J trimming: 3 bases; junction bases outside the gene matches: 8. The germline V gene has CDR1 SEHNR and CDR2 FQNEAQ (reference sequence). CDR3 length: 15 residues.

This clonotype was found many times. This chain joins TRBV18 and TRBJ1-1; 7 bases are a match to TRBD1. V shed 3 bases and J 1 base; nucleotides not matched to a gene: 14. Germline V lookup: CDR1 KGHSH, CDR2 LQKENI. The CDR3 loop spans 18 amino acids. CDR3 residues: CASSPFVYRDSGNTEAFF. As DNA, the CDR3 is TGTGCCAGCTCACCCTTCGTCTACCGGGACAGTGGGAACACTGAAGCTTTCTTT.

This clonotype came up many times. This rearrangement joins TRBV11-2 to TRBJ2-5, with 7 nucleotides matching TRBD1. The germline gives CDR1 SGHAT, CDR2 FQNNGV. V lost 5 bases and J lost 5; bases outside the gene matches: 17. The CDR3 extends over 17 amino acids. CDR3 coding DNA: TGTGCCAGCAGCCCCTCCACCCCGACAGGGTCTGCCGAGACCCAGTACTTC. Translating it yields CASSPSTPTGSAETQYF.

In this sample, this clonotype turned up a few times. The chain is built from TRBV20-1 and TRBJ2-4; D not certain. Germline CDR1 reads DFQATT; CDR2 reads SNEGSKA (reference sequence). This CDR3 region has 14 residues. V was trimmed by 0 bases and J by 0 bases, leaving 6 bases between them. This CDR3 reads CSARDGPAKNIQYF. The DNA for the CDR3 is TGCAGTGCTAGAGACGGACCAGCCAAAAACATTCAGTACTTC.